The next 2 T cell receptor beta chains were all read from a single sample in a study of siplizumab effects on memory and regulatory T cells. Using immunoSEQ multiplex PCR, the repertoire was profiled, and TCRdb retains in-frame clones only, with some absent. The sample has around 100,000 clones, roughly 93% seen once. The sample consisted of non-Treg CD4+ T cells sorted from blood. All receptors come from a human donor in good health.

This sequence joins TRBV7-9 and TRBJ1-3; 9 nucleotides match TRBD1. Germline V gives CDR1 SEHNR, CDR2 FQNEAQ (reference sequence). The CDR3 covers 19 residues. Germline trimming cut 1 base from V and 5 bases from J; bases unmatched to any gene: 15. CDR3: CASSLGGHVRDRVRNTIYF. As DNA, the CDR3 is TGTGCCAGCAGCTTAGGGGGACACGTACGGGACAGGGTCAGAAACACCATATATTTT. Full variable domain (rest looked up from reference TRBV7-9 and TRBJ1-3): DTGVSQNPRHKITKRGQNVTFRCDPISEHNRLYWYRQTLGQGPEFLTYFQNEAQLEKSRLLSDRFSAERPKGSFSTLEIQRTEQGDSAMYLCASSLGGHVRDRVRNTIYFGEGSWLTVV.

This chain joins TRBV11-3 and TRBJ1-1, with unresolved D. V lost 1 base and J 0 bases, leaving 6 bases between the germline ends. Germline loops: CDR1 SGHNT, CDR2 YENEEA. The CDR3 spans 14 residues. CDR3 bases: TGTGCCAGCAGCTTAGGGACGGTGAACACTGAAGCTTTCTTT. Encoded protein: CASSLGTVNTEAFF.